This TCR beta chain emerged from a study of graft-versus-host responses after intestinal transplantation. Study summary: Among the recipients, all got anti-thymocyte globulin induction and then tacrolimus and steroids for about three years. Study results and limitations: High graft-versus-host to host-versus-graft T cell clonal ratios marked allografts of patients with graft-donor macrochimerism.

There are 15 residues in the CDR3. V shed 4 bases and J shed 0 bases, with 10 bases lying between them. Germline CDR1 SEHNR, CDR2 FQNEAQ (reference sequence). The repertoire was sequenced with immunoSEQ multiplex PCR; TCRdb's copy has only in-frame clones and lacks some. The sample consists of around 20,000 clones, 82% of them appearing once. With regard to this clone: The antigen is unknown.

Sequenced material: PBMCs, taken 14 days after transplant. The sequence derives from a human patient who received an intestinal transplant, so some T cells may come from the graft donor. This chain joins TRBV7-9 and TRBJ1-5, with D unresolved. The CDR3 here is CASSSTENSNQPQHF. CDR3 DNA sequence: TGTGCCAGCAGCTCGACTGAAAATAGCAATCAGCCCCAGCATTTT.